This T cell receptor beta chain appears in the sequencing data of a study of blood T cell repertoires in COVID-19. Turning to the study itself: Acute and convalescent COVID-19 specimens originated in the United States, Italy and Spain. Sample material is recorded as cDNA or gDNA derived from T cells, B-cell-depleted T cells, or PBMCs.

Per the original data handling: For nucleated cells, counts were estimated from reference gene primer amplification. Clones were read by immunoSEQ multiplex PCR, and TCRdb kept only the in-frame ones, dropping some. The V and J calls and clone size come from that table; D and trimming were worked out from the DNA. The sample contains some 80,000 clones, 79% of which appear only once. CDR1 is SGHNT, CDR2 YENEEA, per germline. This CDR3 comprises 12 residues. The germline V and J ends were trimmed by 5 bases and 3 bases, with 8 bases remaining between them. This receptor was identified in a woman aged 80 or older with active or convalescent COVID-19. Sequencing used peripheral blood. This chain joins TRBV11-3 and TRBJ2-7, with a possible D match to TRBD2 (5 bases). The CDR3 protein is CASSPGGYEQYF. The CDR3 bases are TGTGCCAGCAGCCCCGGAGGCTACGAGCAGTACTTC.